This T cell receptor beta chain originates from a study of technical replicates of blood from several donors. Germline V gene data show CDR1 as MDHEN and CDR2 as SYDVKM. The V end was cut by 3 bases, the J end by 7 bases, with 12 bases between. The CDR3 length is 14 residues. Using immunoSEQ multiplex PCR, the repertoire was profiled, and TCRdb retains in-frame clones only, with some absent. The sample has some 70,000 clones, approximately 90% seen once. The chain carries TRBV28 and TRBJ1-4, with D possibly being TRBD1 (6 bases). The receptor was isolated from a human donor in good health. Sequenced material: T cells isolated from PBMCs. The CDR3 sequence is CASSFWGQGEKLFF. In DNA form, the CDR3 reads TGTGCCAGCAGTTTTTGGGGGCAGGGTGAAAAACTGTTTTTT.